The 26 T cell receptor beta chains below come from one sample, sequenced in a study of cytomegalovirus exposure and HLA in healthy donors. PCR employed 60 Vbeta and 13 Jbeta primers. Measured with immunoSEQ multiplex PCR; TCRdb has only the in-frame clones, and not every one. The sample shows 95,000 to 150,000 clones, less than 90% of them seen only once. The sequencing input was PBMCs. The receptors shown here come from a man in his forties or fifties in good health and CMV-seronegative.

The genes are TRBV6-6 and TRBJ2-5, with D maybe TRBD2 (6 bases). This CDR3 has 15 residues. With 2 bases removed from V and 1 base from J, the gap between germline ends came to 11 bases. Germline CDR1 is MNHNY and CDR2 is SVGAGI (reference sequence). CDR3 loop: CASSYMAGSQETQYF. DNA of the CDR3: TGTGCCAGCAGTTACATGGCGGGGAGCCAAGAGACCCAGTACTTC.

V usage is TRBV30 and J usage is TRBJ2-7, with D possibly matching TRBD1 (5 bases). The V gene's germline CDR1 is GTSNPN and CDR2 SVGIG (reference sequence). With 2 bases removed from V and 2 bases from J, the gap between germline ends came to 7 bases. This CDR3 is 12 amino acids long. CDR3 sequence: CAWSQGTYEQYF. In nucleotides, the CDR3 is TGTGCCTGGAGTCAGGGAACCTACGAGCAGTACTTC.

In this sample, this clone turned up once. V is TRBV28 and J is TRBJ1-6; D may be TRBD1 (6 bases). The CDR3 consists of 16 residues. Germline V gene data show CDR1 as MDHEN and CDR2 as SYDVKM. Trimming shortened V by 3 bases and J by 6 bases, and 15 bases separated the two germline ends. DNA for the CDR3: TGTGCCAGCAGTTTCCGACCAGGGGTTACTAATTCACCCCTCCACTTT. Its translation is CASSFRPGVTNSPLHF.

This clone was seen a handful of times. The gene calls are TRBV14 and TRBJ1-1; unclear D gene. Germline values: CDR1 SGHDN, CDR2 FVKESK. The germline V and J ends were trimmed by 1 base and 0 bases, with 6 bases remaining between them. The CDR3 runs 14 residues. This chain's CDR3 is CASSQVRVNTEAFF. In nucleotides, the CDR3 is TGTGCCAGCAGCCAAGTTCGTGTGAACACTGAAGCTTTCTTT.

The chain joins TRBV7-9 to TRBJ2-3; possible D gene TRBD2, 5 bases. The CDR3 contains 15 residues. Trimming took 4 bases from V and 7 from J, leaving 18 bases between them. Germline-derived CDR1 and CDR2 are SEHNR and FQNEAQ (reference sequence). As DNA, the CDR3 is TGTGCCAGCAGCTCGCTAGCACTCGGCAGAAATACGCAGTATTTT. Residues: CASSSLALGRNTQYF.

The chain is built from TRBV7-3 and TRBJ2-4; the D is unclear. CDR1 and CDR2 from the germline V gene are SGHTA and FQGTGA. CDR3 length equals 11 residues. The ends were cut back, 5 bases at V and 6 bases at J, with 5 bases in the middle. The CDR3 coding sequence is TGTGCCAGCAGCCCCTTAAACATTCAGTACTTC. Its protein product is CASSPLNIQYF.

The genes are TRBV4-3 and TRBJ2-3; D may be TRBD2 (7 bases). The CDR3 runs to 15 residues. V shed 4 bases and J shed 3 bases, with 14 bases lying between them. The germline CDR1 and CDR2 sequences are LGHNA and YSLEER. DNA for the CDR3: TGCGCCAGCAGCCGACTAGCAGGGGAAACAGATACGCAGTATTTT. This codes for CASSRLAGETDTQYF.

The V gene is TRBV4-3, the J gene TRBJ2-4; 9 bases are shared with TRBD2. The CDR3 covers 15 residues. Germline CDR1 reads LGHNA; CDR2 reads YSLEER. V was pared by 3 bases and J by 5 bases, with 5 bases of the junction left unmatched. This CDR3 reads CASSHLSGSENIQYF. In DNA, the CDR3 is TGCGCCAGCAGCCACCTTAGCGGGAGTGAAAACATTCAGTACTTC.

This clone was counted a single time. The chain has TRBV6-4 and TRBJ2-3; TRBD2 matches at 8 bases. Germline V gives CDR1 MRHNA, CDR2 SNTAGT. CDR3 size: 14 residues. V shed 5 bases, J shed 4 bases, and the junction held 5 bases outside the gene matches. CDR3 nucleotides: TGTGCCAGCAGTAAAGCGGGAGAGGCAGATACGCAGTATTTT. Translating it yields CASSKAGEADTQYF.

This chain uses TRBV9 with TRBJ2-5; TRBD1 matches at 11 bases. In germline, CDR1 is SGDLS, CDR2 YYNGEE. Losses at the gene ends were 3 bases for V and 4 bases for J; bases not matched to a gene: 8. This CDR3 has 16 residues. CDR3 sequence reads: CASSAFGQGAGETQYF. The CDR3 DNA is TGTGCCAGCAGCGCCTTCGGACAGGGGGCTGGAGAGACCCAGTACTTC.

V and J are TRBV6-4 and TRBJ2-7; 10 nucleotides line up with TRBD2. Germline V CDR1 and CDR2: MRHNA, SNTAGT. Losses at the gene ends were 3 bases for V and 7 bases for J; bases not matched to a gene: 15. The CDR3 contains 17 residues. The CDR3 DNA reads TGTGCCAGCAGTGATGCTAGCGGGAGCGGGCCCAGGGGAGAGCAGTACTTC. As protein: CASSDASGSGPRGEQYF.

This clone was observed a single time. This chain uses TRBV28 with TRBJ2-1, with D unclear. The CDR3 has 14 amino acids. Germline V lookup: CDR1 MDHEN, CDR2 SYDVKM. With 3 bases removed from V and 11 bases from J, the gap between germline ends came to 17 bases. The CDR3 here is CASSFHGSPTKQFF. The CDR3 DNA is TGTGCCAGCAGTTTCCACGGCAGTCCGACAAAGCAGTTCTTC.

The rearrangement joins TRBV5-6 to TRBJ2-4; TRBD2 is a possible D gene (7 bases). CDR1 is SGHDT, CDR2 YYEEEE, per germline. Deletions cut 4 bases from V and 6 bases from J, with 17 bases between. The CDR3 length is 15 residues. CDR3 bases: TGTGCCAGCAGCCTCCGGGGGGCGGGCCTAAACATTCAGTACTTC. This codes for CASSLRGAGLNIQYF. The variable domain in full, completed from reference TRBV5-6 and TRBJ2-4, reads DAGVTQSPTHLIKTRGQQVTLRCSPKSGHDTVSWYQQALGQGPQFIFQYYEEEERQRGNFPDRFSGHQFPNYSSELNVNALLLGDSALYLCASSLRGAGLNIQYFGAGTRLSVL.

This clone has a handful of counts. The chain has TRBV7-9 and TRBJ2-7; the match to TRBD2 covers 7 bases. V lost 8 bases, J lost 7 bases, and 14 bases stayed unmatched. Looked up from germline, CDR1 is SEHNR and CDR2 is FQNEAQ (reference sequence). The CDR3 spans 14 residues. The CDR3 is CASGWGRGVDEQYF. The CDR3 DNA is TGTGCCAGCGGCTGGGGACGGGGGGTTGATGAGCAGTACTTC.

This chain joins TRBV6-5 and TRBJ1-4; TRBD1 might be the D (5 bases). Trimming removed 6 bases from V and 7 bases from J, with 18 bases in between. Germline V gives CDR1 MNHEY, CDR2 SVGAGI. This CDR3 has 15 amino acids. Written as DNA, the CDR3 is TGTGCCAGCAGGGCATCCGGGGGACGGGGTGAAAAACTGTTTTTT. It translates to CASRASGGRGEKLFF.

The chain carries TRBV4-2 and TRBJ2-3; D is ambiguous. The germline V gene has CDR1 LGHNA and CDR2 YNFKEQ. V gave up 3 bases and J gave up 0 bases, with 4 bases separating them. The CDR3 is made up of 13 amino acids. CDR3 loop: CASSHPSTDTQYF. The CDR3 DNA sequence: TGTGCCAGCAGCCATCCTAGCACAGATACGCAGTATTTT.

The chain joins TRBV6-5 to TRBJ1-5; D is unresolved. V was pared by 2 bases and J by 4 bases, with 12 bases between. The germline CDR1 and CDR2 sequences are MNHEY and SVGAGI. The CDR3 has 15 residues. CDR3 sequence: CASSYGPRGNQPQHF. DNA of the CDR3: TGTGCCAGCAGTTACGGGCCACGGGGAAATCAGCCCCAGCATTTT.

This rearrangement joins TRBV28 to TRBJ2-1; 9 bases are a match to TRBD1. The trim removed 6 bases at V and 4 bases at J, leaving 7 bases unmatched. The germline V gene encodes CDR1 MDHEN and CDR2 SYDVKM. The CDR3 covers 15 residues. CDR3 nucleotide sequence: TGTGCCAGCAGCTCCTGGACAGGGGATTACAATGAGCAGTTCTTC. It translates to CASSSWTGDYNEQFF.

This clone was observed a handful of times. The rearrangement joins TRBV5-1 to TRBJ2-1, with D maybe TRBD2 (5 bases). Looked up from germline, CDR1 is SGHRS and CDR2 is YFSETQ. V was trimmed by 0 bases and J by 10 bases, leaving 11 bases between them. CDR3 length: 13 residues. The CDR3 nucleotides read TGCGCCAGCAGCTTGGTCGGGGAGCGGGAGCAGTTCTTC. Amino acids: CASSLVGEREQFF. The full variable domain, completed using reference TRBV5-1 and TRBJ2-1, is KAGVTQTPRYLIKTRGQQVTLSCSPISGHRSVSWYQQTPGQGLQFLFEYFSETQRNKGNFPGRFSGRQFSNSRSEMNVSTLELGDSALYLCASSLVGEREQFFGPGTRLTVL.

This chain connects TRBV5-1 to TRBJ2-1; 13 nucleotides match TRBD2. The length of the CDR3 is 15 residues. Per the germline V gene, CDR1 is SGHRS and CDR2 is YFSETQ. V lost 3 bases to trimming and J lost 8 bases; unmatched junction nucleotides: 5. The CDR3 region is CASSSTSGGGYEQFF. The CDR3 DNA sequence: TGCGCCAGCAGCTCCACTAGCGGGGGGGGGTATGAGCAGTTCTTC. Variable domain in full (rest from reference TRBV5-1 and TRBJ2-1): KAGVTQTPRYLIKTRGQQVTLSCSPISGHRSVSWYQQTPGQGLQFLFEYFSETQRNKGNFPGRFSGRQFSNSRSEMNVSTLELGDSALYLCASSSTSGGGYEQFFGPGTRLTVL.

CDR3 sequence reads: CASSVETSGLTGELFF. CDR3 coding DNA: TGTGCCAGCAGCGTAGAAACTAGCGGACTCACCGGGGAGCTGTTTTTT. The rearrangement uses TRBV9 and TRBJ2-2, with TRBD2 identical over 8 bases. The junction had 5 bases not matched to a gene; V was cut back by 0 bases and J by 4 bases. Per germline, CDR1 SGDLS and CDR2 YYNGEE. The CDR3 sequence is 16 residues long.

J is TRBJ2-5 and V is TRBV7-6; 16 nucleotides line up with TRBD2. The CDR3 has 19 amino acids. Germline-derived CDR1 and CDR2 are SGHVS and FNYEAQ. J was trimmed by 0 bases and V by 5 bases; bases with no gene match: 9. The CDR3 is CASSHGTSGRGGDQETQYF. The CDR3 DNA reads as TGTGCCAGCAGCCACGGGACTAGCGGGAGGGGAGGCGACCAAGAGACCCAGTACTTC.

Only one count was recorded for this clone. The chain recombines TRBV11-2 with TRBJ1-1; tentatively, D is TRBD1 (6 bases). CDR1 SGHAT and CDR2 FQNNGV come from the germline V gene. The CDR3 is made up of 12 amino acids. V lost 5 bases, J lost 11 bases, and 15 bases lay in between. CDR3 in DNA: TGTGCCAGCAGCGCCCCTACAGGGTTTGCTTTCTTT. Its protein is CASSAPTGFAFF. Full variable domain (outside the CDR3, taken from reference TRBV11-2 and TRBJ1-1): EAGVAQSPRYKIIEKRQSVAFWCNPISGHATLYWYQQILGQGPKLLIQFQNNGVVDDSQLPKDRFSAERLKGVDSTLKIQPAKLEDSAVYLCASSAPTGFAFFGQGTRLTVV.

The gene calls are TRBV29-1 and TRBJ2-7, with D maybe TRBD1 (7 bases). Per germline, CDR1 SQVTM and CDR2 ANQGSEA. CDR3 length: 12 residues. Trimming removed 8 bases from V and 3 bases from J, with 14 bases in between. The CDR3 DNA sequence: TGCAGCACGCGGGACAGCCTCTACGAGCAGTACTTC. It yields the protein CSTRDSLYEQYF.

The gene calls are TRBV7-2 and TRBJ1-1; 7 bases are shared with TRBD1. The CDR3 totals 15 residues. Germline V lookup: CDR1 SGHTA, CDR2 FQGNSA. Trimming removed 0 bases from V and 1 base from J; junction bases left unmatched: 2. This chain's CDR3 is CASSLASGGNTEAFF. CDR3 nucleotide sequence: TGTGCCAGCAGCTTAGCTTCAGGGGGGAACACTGAAGCTTTCTTT.

The V and J genes are TRBV9 and TRBJ2-2, with 7 nucleotides matching TRBD2. Germline V gives CDR1 SGDLS, CDR2 YYNGEE. The CDR3 loop spans 16 amino acids. Losses at the gene ends were 5 bases for V and 4 bases for J; bases not matched to a gene: 11. CDR3 residues: CASRRGEAGSTGELFF. In nucleotides, the CDR3 is TGTGCCAGCAGGAGAGGGGAAGCGGGGTCCACCGGGGAGCTGTTTTTT. Using reference TRBV9 and TRBJ2-2 for the parts outside the CDR3, the full variable domain is DSGVTQTPKHLITATGQRVTLRCSPRSGDLSVYWYQQSLDQGLQFLIQYYNGEERAKGNILERFSAQQFPDLHSELNLSSLELGDSALYFCASRRGEAGSTGELFFGEGSRLTVL.